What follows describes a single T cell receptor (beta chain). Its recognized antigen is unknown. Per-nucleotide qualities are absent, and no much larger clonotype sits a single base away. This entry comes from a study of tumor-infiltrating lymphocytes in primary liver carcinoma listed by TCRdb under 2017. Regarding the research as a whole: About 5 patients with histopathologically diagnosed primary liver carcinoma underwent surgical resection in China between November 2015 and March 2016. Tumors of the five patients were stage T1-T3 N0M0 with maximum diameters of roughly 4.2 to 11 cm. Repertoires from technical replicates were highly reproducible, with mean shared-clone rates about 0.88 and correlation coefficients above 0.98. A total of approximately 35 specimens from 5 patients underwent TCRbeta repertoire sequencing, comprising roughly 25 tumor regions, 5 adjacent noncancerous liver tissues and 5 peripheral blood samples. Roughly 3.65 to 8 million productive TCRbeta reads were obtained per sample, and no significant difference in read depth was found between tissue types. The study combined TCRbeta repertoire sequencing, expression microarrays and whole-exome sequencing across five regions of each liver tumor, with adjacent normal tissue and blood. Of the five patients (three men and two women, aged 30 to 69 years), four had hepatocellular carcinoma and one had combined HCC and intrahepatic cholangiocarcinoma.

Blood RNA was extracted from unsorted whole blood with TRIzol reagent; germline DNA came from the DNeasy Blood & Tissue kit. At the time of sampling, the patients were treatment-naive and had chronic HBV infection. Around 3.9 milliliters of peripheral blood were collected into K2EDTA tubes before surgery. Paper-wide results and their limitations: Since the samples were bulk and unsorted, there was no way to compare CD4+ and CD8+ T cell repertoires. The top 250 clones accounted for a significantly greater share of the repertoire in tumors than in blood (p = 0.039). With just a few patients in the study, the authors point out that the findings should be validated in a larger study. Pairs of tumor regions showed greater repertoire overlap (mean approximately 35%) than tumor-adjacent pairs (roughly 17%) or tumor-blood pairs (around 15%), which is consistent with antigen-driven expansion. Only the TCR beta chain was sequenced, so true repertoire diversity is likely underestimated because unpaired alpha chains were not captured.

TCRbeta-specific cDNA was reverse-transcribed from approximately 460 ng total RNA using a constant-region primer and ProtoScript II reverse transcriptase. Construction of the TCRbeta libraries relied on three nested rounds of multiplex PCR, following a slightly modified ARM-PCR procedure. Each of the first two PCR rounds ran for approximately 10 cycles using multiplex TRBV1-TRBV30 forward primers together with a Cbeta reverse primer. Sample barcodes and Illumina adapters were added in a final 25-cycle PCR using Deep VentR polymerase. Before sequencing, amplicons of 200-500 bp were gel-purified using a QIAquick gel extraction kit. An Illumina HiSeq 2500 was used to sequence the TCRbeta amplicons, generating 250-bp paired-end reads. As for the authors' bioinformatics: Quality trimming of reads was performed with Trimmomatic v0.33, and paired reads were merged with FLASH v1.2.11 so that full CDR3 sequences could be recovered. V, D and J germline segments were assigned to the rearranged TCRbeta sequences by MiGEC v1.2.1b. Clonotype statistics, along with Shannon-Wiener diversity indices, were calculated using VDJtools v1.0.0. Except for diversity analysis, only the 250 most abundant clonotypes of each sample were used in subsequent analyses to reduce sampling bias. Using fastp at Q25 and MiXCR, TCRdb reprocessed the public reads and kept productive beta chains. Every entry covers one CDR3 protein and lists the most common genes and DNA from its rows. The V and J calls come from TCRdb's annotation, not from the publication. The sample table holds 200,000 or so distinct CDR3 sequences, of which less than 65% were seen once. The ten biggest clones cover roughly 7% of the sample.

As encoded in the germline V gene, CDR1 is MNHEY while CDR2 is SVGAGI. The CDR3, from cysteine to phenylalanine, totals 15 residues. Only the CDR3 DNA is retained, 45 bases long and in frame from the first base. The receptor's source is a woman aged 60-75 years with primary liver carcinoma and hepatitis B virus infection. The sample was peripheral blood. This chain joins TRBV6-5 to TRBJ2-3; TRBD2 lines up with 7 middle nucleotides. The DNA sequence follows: TGTATCAGCAGCCCCAGCGGGGCCAGCACAGATACGCAGTATTTT. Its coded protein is CISSPSGASTDTQYF.